Listed below are T cell receptor beta chains from one sample, sequenced in a study of T cells expressing NK-cell markers. TCRdb re-called the 5' RACE reads, yielding one record per CDR3 amino acid sequence without DNA. This sample's table has 400,000 to 500,000 distinct CDR3 sequences. The sample taken for sequencing was blood T cells: a sorted CD56 or NKG2C T cell subset, CD4+ or CD8+ T cells, or bulk PBMC T cells (not recorded which). All receptors derive from a woman aged 18 to 75 in good health. Each CDR3 is given with its conserved first and last residue. The order of the fields is J gene, V gene, CDR3 protein.

TRBJ1-1 | TRBV12-3/TRBV12-4 | CASSLGGENTEAFF
TRBJ1-6 | TRBV7-3 | CASSRQGSSSPLHF
TRBJ2-1 | TRBV9 | CASSVSLGTSVLRDNEQFF
TRBJ2-1 | TRBV20-1 | CSASVRVNEQFF
TRBJ2-5 | TRBV15 | CATSSTTERVQETQYF
TRBJ2-7 | TRBV7-3 | CASSQDGASYEQYF
TRBJ2-1 | TRBV30 | CAWSQQGSNEQFF
TRBJ2-5 | TRBV7-2 | CASILRRESKETQYF
TRBJ1-2 | TRBV5-6 | CASSPGLRSYTF
TRBJ1-1 | TRBV29-1 | CSVENGEGSVEAFF
TRBJ1-1 | TRBV7-2 | CASSFGWGQTEAFF
TRBJ1-1 | TRBV7-2 | CASSAQRTEAFF
TRBJ2-1 | TRBV28 | CASSTQGGRRNEQFF
TRBJ1-4 | TRBV5-1 | CASSSSGTGYEKLFF
TRBJ2-1 | TRBV7-2 | CASSTYIRDEQFF
TRBJ1-1 | TRBV6-5 | CASSYSRTGYTEAFF
TRBJ2-5 | TRBV9 | CASSIGQGGETQYF
TRBJ2-1 | TRBV7-9 | CAISSGSGRALNEQFF
TRBJ2-7 | TRBV12-3/TRBV12-4 | CASRWTSGRGEQYF
TRBJ2-4 | TRBV20-1 | CSASGRLKNIQYF
TRBJ2-1 | TRBV11-2 | CASTPSHGYNEQFF
TRBJ2-2 | TRBV21-1 | CASSKEGTGETGELFF
TRBJ2-5 | TRBV12-3/TRBV12-4 | CASSFAGEETQYF
TRBJ2-2 | TRBV18 | CATRNSNTGELFF
TRBJ2-2 | TRBV7-7 | CASSPRGAMAGELFF
TRBJ1-2 | TRBV30 | CAWSRVPGRGRGGYTF
TRBJ1-5 | TRBV6-5 | CASSYLGERQPQHF
TRBJ1-2 | TRBV11-1 | CASSLEVLRTPSNYGYTF
TRBJ1-5 | TRBV2 | CASSEWGTRSNQPQHF
TRBJ2-2 | TRBV6-2/TRBV6-3 | CASTPPTETGELFF
TRBJ1-2 | TRBV11-1 | CASSSGTYGYTF
TRBJ1-2 | TRBV6-6 | CASSYSAIGYTF
TRBJ2-5 | TRBV28 | CASRNRGSGDWDQYF
TRBJ1-1 | TRBV6-1 | CASSEIGARATEAFF
TRBJ2-2 | TRBV20-1 | CSAGQDTGELFF
TRBJ1-1 | TRBV30 | CAWSDRPEAFF
TRBJ2-3 | TRBV28 | CASSPITGTRSRTGDTQYF
TRBJ2-6 | TRBV7-9 | CATPGVSGANVLTF
TRBJ2-6 | TRBV12-3/TRBV12-4 | CASLLSGANVLTF
TRBJ1-3 | TRBV7-9 | CASRTQGGNTIYF
TRBJ1-2 | TRBV20-1 | CSAQPSSYGYTF
TRBJ1-2 | TRBV7-8 | CASSSVYSRDRVSGYTF
TRBJ2-2 | TRBV29-1 | CSVEDVIQGPGELFF
TRBJ1-5 | TRBV20-1 | CSATDRGQPQHF
TRBJ1-5 | TRBV6-2/TRBV6-3 | CASNRPQGSNQPQHF
TRBJ1-1 | TRBV29-1 | CSAHKDTEAFF
TRBJ2-3 | TRBV19 | CASSIMASGNTDTQYF
TRBJ2-3 | TRBV20-1 | CSADSGNLGTDTQYF
TRBJ2-2 | TRBV29-1 | CSVEPGSNTGELFF
TRBJ2-2 | TRBV20-1 | CSAVQGVNTGELFF
TRBJ2-2 | TRBV14 | CASSHLFPGQRTGELFF
TRBJ1-4 | TRBV20-1 | CSARATRTWTNEKLFF